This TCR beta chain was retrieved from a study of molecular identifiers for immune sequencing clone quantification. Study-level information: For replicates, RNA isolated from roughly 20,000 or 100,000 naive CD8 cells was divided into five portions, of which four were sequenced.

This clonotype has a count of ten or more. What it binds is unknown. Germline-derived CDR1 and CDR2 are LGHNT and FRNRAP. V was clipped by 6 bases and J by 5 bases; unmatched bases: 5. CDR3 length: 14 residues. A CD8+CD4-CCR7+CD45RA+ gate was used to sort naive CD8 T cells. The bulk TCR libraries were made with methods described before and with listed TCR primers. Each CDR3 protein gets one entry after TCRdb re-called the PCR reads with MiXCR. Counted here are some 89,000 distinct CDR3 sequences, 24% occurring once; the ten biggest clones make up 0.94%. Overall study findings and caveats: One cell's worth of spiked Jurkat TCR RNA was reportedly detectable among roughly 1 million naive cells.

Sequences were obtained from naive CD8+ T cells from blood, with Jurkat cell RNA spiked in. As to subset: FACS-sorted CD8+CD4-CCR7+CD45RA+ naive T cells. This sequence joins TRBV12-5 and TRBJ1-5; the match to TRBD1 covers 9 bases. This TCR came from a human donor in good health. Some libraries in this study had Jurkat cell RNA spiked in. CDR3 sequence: CASGSGTGHQPQHF. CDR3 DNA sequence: TGTGCTAGTGGATCGGGGACAGGGCATCAGCCCCAGCATTTT.